This T cell receptor (beta chain) stems from a study of regulatory T cells in long-lasting Graves disease. General study results and limits: Sample size was small, which may have lowered accuracy.

Both iRepertoire HTBI primers and Arm-PCR of CDR3 regions were used to build the TCR beta libraries. TCRdb used MiXCR to reprocess the multiplex PCR reads, holding one entry per CDR3 protein. Found here are about 360,000 distinct CDR3 sequences, roughly 15% of them singletons; the top ten hold 20%. Time point indicated: newly diagnosed GD, antithyroid drugs for less than 3 months. The TCR library was made from RNA that had been extracted from PBMCs in TRIzol. Germline values: CDR1 PRHDT, CDR2 FYEKMQ (reference sequence). CDR3 length equals 17 residues. With V trimmed by 5 bases and J by 4 bases, 10 bases remained unmatched. There are a few counts of this clonotype. Its antigen is still unknown. A further study also used this sample, focusing on T cells in Graves' hyperthyroidism and ophthalmopathy.

The origin of this receptor is a woman aged 18-29 years with Graves disease. The material was peripheral blood mononuclear cells (PBMCs), obtained at new diagnosis, from a patient treated with antithyroid drugs. The chain couples TRBV13 to TRBJ2-1; TRBD2 matches 11 bases. The CDR3 nucleotides are TGTGCCAGCAGCCCTCAACTTACTAGCGGGGGTTACAATGAGCAGTTCTTC. It codes for CASSPQLTSGGYNEQFF.